This record looks at one T cell receptor beta chain sequence and its context. Its target is not known. Use of 60 Vbeta and 13 Jbeta primers characterized the PCR. TCRdb keeps only in-frame clones here, not all; method: immunoSEQ multiplex PCR. In all, the sample yields about 70,000 clones. This specimen belongs to a study of cytomegalovirus exposure and HLA in healthy donors. Broader study findings: Among TCR beta chains of equal frequency, HLA-associated ones were more clonally expanded in a later analysis.

CDR3 length: 11 residues. Trimming stripped 3 bases from V and 7 bases from J, with 6 bases between. Germline V gives CDR1 MDHEN, CDR2 SYDVKM. This sequence originates from a female donor in good health and CMV-seropositive. Sequencing input: PBMCs. This rearrangement joins TRBV28 to TRBJ1-1, with D unclear. The CDR3 loop reads CASSFMSEAFF. The CDR3 nucleotides are TGTGCCAGCAGTTTTATGAGTGAAGCTTTCTTT.